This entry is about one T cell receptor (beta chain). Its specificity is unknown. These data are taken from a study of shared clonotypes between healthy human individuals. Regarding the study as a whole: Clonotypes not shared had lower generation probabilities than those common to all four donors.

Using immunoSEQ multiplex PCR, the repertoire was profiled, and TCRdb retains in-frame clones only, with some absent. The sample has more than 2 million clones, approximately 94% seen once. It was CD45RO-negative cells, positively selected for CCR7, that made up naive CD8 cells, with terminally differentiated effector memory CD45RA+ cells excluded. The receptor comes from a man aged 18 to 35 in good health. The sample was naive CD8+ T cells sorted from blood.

CDR3 sequence reads: CASSSRDPQETQYF. For the CDR3, the DNA is TGTGCCAGCAGCTCCCGGGACCCACAAGAGACCCAGTACTTC. The V and J genes are TRBV13 and TRBJ2-5; D assignment may be TRBD1 or TRBD2 (5 bases each). Germline V lookup: CDR1 PRHDT, CDR2 FYEKMQ (reference sequence). CDR3 length equals 14 residues. Trimming took 4 bases from V and 2 from J, leaving 11 bases between them. The full variable domain, completed using reference TRBV13 and TRBJ2-5, is AAGVIQSPRHLIKEKRETATLKCYPIPRHDTVYWYQQGPGQDPQFLISFYEKMQSDKGSIPDRFSAQQFSDYHSELNMSSLELGDSALYFCASSSRDPQETQYFGPGTRLLVL.